These 6 T cell receptor beta chains originate from one sample sequenced in a study of molecular identifiers for immune sequencing clone quantification. TCRdb re-called the PCR reads through MiXCR, storing one row per CDR3 protein. The sample lists 80,000 to 130,000 distinct CDR3 sequences; roughly a third were seen once. Sequencing was carried out using naive CD8+ T cells from blood, with Jurkat cell RNA spiked in. Subset reported: FACS-sorted CD8+CD4-CCR7+CD45RA+ naive T cells. The receptors come from a human donor in good health. Some libraries in this study had Jurkat cell RNA spiked in.

In this sample, this clonotype turned up many times. The genes are TRBV5-5 and TRBJ2-3; D is possibly TRBD2 (6 bases). V lost 2 bases and J 3 bases, leaving 10 bases between the germline ends. The germline V gene encodes CDR1 SGHKS and CDR2 YYEKEE (reference sequence). This CDR3 spans 14 amino acids. For the CDR3, the DNA is TGTGCCAGCAGCTTACGGGAGTGGACAGATACGCAGTATTTT. This codes for CASSLREWTDTQYF.

Only one count was recorded for this clonotype. With a much larger clone just one base away, this may be a read error. J is TRBJ1-1 and V is TRBV27; D is unresolved. The V end was cut by 5 bases, the J end by 0 bases, with 16 bases between. This CDR3 spans 16 amino acids. The germline gives CDR1 MNHEY, CDR2 SMNVEV (reference sequence). CDR3 region: CASSTRPAGMNTEAFF. For the CDR3, the DNA is TGTGCCAGCAGTACCAGGCCAGCCGGTATGAACACTGAAGCTTTCTTT.

This clonotype was observed at least ten times. The V gene is TRBV5-6, the J gene TRBJ2-7; TRBD2 matches at 8 bases. CDR1 is SGHDT, CDR2 YYEEEE, per germline. Germline trimming cut 4 bases from V and 4 bases from J; bases unmatched to any gene: 16. CDR3 length equals 17 residues. The CDR3 DNA reads as TGTGCCAGCAGCCTCCTAGGAATCGGGAGGGCCGGGTACGAGCAGTACTTC. Its translation: CASSLLGIGRAGYEQYF.

Comments on this clonotype: Just one base apart from a much larger clone, this may be a read error. This chain connects TRBV13 to TRBJ2-3, with 10 bases identical to TRBD2. The J segment lost 3 bases and the V segment lost 4 bases, leaving 4 bases of the junction unmatched. The length of the CDR3 is 15 residues. Per the germline V gene, CDR1 is PRHDT and CDR2 is FYEKMQ (reference sequence). This CDR3 reads CASSSYSGRTDTQYF. CDR3 bases: TGTGCCAGCAGCTCGTATAGCGGGAGGACAGATACGCAGTATTTT. Together with reference TRBV13 and TRBJ2-3, the CDR3 gives the full variable domain: AAGVIQSPRHLIKEKRETATLKCYPIPRHDTVYWYQQGPGQDPQFLISFYEKMQSDKGSIPDRFSAQQFSDYHSELNMSSLELGDSALYFCASSSYSGRTDTQYFGPGTRLTVL.

V gene TRBV5-8 combines with J gene TRBJ2-3; D assignment may be TRBD1 or TRBD2 (5 bases each). This CDR3 contains 14 residues. CDR1 and CDR2 from the germline V gene are SGHTS and YDEGEE. Trimming shortened V by 2 bases and J by 10 bases, and 17 bases separated the two germline ends. CDR3 sequence: CASSLVAPRGSQYF. The CDR3 DNA reads as TGTGCCAGCAGCTTAGTGGCTCCCCGGGGCTCGCAGTATTTT. The whole variable domain, remainder taken from reference TRBV5-8 and TRBJ2-3, is EAGVTQSPTHLIKTRGQQATLRCSPISGHTSVYWYQQALGLGLQFLLWYDEGEERNRGNFPPRFSGRQFPNYSSELNVNALELEDSALYLCASSLVAPRGSQYFGPGTRLTVL.

The chain is built from TRBV14 and TRBJ2-7; D gene unclear. Germline CDR1 is SGHDN and CDR2 is FVKESK. CDR3 length: 16 residues. With 4 bases removed from V and 2 bases from J, the gap between germline ends came to 18 bases. The CDR3 loop is CASSRVEGLEAYEQYF. CDR3 DNA sequence: TGTGCCAGCAGCCGAGTAGAAGGGCTCGAGGCCTACGAGCAGTACTTC.